This T cell receptor beta chain came from a study of CD8+CD57+ T cells in acquired aplastic anemia. The overall study: On average, sorted CD4+ and CD8+ cells gave 3.2 ug of DNA.

The use of genomic DNA as template underpinned the TCR beta VDJ and CDR3 profiling. TCRdb reanalysed the reads using MiXCR and keeps one entry per CDR3 protein. The top ten clones hold approximately 8% of a sample with hundreds of thousands of distinct CDR3 sequences, 47% of them seen once. CDR1 is SEHNR, CDR2 FQNEAQ, per germline (reference sequence). The CDR3 extends over 14 amino acids. The V gene lost 0 bases and the J gene lost 1 base, with 6 bases spanning the gap. The authors sequenced patients whose flow cytometry had shown CD8+CD57+ cell expansion. Every patient had severe acquired aplastic anemia.

The sample consisted of sorted CD4+, CD8+, or CD8+CD57+ T cells (not recorded which) from PBMCs. The chain employs TRBV7-9 and TRBJ1-1; D is possibly TRBD1 (5 bases). This TCR came from a human donor with aplastic anemia. CDR3 sequence (DNA): TGTGCCAGCAGCTTAGCGCAGGGGAACACTGAAGCTTTCTTT. Translated: CASSLAQGNTEAFF.